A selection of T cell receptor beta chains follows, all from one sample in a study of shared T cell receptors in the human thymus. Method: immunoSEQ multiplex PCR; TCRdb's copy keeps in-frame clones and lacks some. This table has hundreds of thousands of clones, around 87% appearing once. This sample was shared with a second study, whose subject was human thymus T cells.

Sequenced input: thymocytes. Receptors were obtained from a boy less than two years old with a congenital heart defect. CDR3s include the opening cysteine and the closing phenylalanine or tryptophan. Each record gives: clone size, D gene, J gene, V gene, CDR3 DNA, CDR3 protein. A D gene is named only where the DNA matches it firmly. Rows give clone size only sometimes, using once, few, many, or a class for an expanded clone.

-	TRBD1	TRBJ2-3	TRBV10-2	TGCGCCAGCAACGCGACAGGGGGTCTCACAGATACGCAGTATTTT	CASNATGGLTDTQYF
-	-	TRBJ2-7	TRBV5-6	TGTGCCAGCAGCTTGAACGGACAGCCCGAGCAGTACTTC	CASSLNGQPEQYF
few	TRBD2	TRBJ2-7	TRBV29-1	TGCAGCGTTGAAGTATTTGGGGGACTAGCGGGCGTCTACGAGCAGTACTTC	CSVEVFGGLAGVYEQYF
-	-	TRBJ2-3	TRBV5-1	TGCGCCAGCAGCTTGGAAACAGGGTCAGATACGCAGTATTTT	CASSLETGSDTQYF
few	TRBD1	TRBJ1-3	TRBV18	TGTGCCAGCTCACCACCCGCCCTACAGGGGGACTCTGGAAACACCATATATTTT	CASSPPALQGDSGNTIYF
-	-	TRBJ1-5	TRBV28	TGTGCGGAGGGACGCAATCAGCCCCAGCATTTT	CAEGRNQPQHF
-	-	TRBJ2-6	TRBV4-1	TGCGCCAGCAGCCAAGATAGATTTTTGGACCTCGACGGGGGGCTGGGGGCCAACGTCCTGACTTTC	CASSQDRFLDLDGGLGANVLTF
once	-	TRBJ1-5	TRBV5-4	TGTGCCAGCAGTTATGGAGGGTCTCAGCCCCAGCATTTT	CASSYGGSQPQHF
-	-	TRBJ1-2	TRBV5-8	TGTGCCAGCAGCTTTCAGGGGCGCGACTATGGCTACACCTTC	CASSFQGRDYGYTF
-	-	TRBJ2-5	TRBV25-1	TGTGCCAGCAGTTCCCAGGGGCAGGAGGCGAACCAAGAGACCCAGTACTTC	CASSSQGQEANQETQYF
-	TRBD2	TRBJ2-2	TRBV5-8	TGTGCCAGCAGCACCAGCGGACTAGCGGGGGGGGCCGGGGAGCTGTTTTTT	CASSTSGLAGGAGELFF
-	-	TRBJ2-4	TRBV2	TGTGCCAGCAGTGAACCGTTACTAGCCAAAAACATTCAGTACTTC	CASSEPLLAKNIQYF
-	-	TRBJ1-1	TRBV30	TGTGCCTGGAGTGTACCTATCACTGAAGCTTTCTTT	CAWSVPITEAFF
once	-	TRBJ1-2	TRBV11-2	TGTGCCAGCAGCTTAGGCGAGGGATCCGTCTATGGCTACACCTTC	CASSLGEGSVYGYTF
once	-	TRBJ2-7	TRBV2	TGTGCCAGCAGCGACGGGATCCTTTTGGGGGAGCAGTACTTC	CASSDGILLGEQYF
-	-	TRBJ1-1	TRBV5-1	TGCGCCAGCAGCGCAACCGGACAGATGAACACTGAAGCTTTCTTT	CASSATGQMNTEAFF
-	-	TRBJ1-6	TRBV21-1	TGTGCCAGCAGCGACCGGGACAGGGTGGATTCACCCCTCCACTTT	CASSDRDRVDSPLHF
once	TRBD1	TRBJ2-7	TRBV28	TGTGCCAGCAGTGACCACAGGGGGCCCTTTTACGAGCAGTACTTC	CASSDHRGPFYEQYF
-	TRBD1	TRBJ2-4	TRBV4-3	TGCGCCAGCAGCCAAGCACCGGGACAGGTCATTCAGTACTTC	CASSQAPGQVIQYF
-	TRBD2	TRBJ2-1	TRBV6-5	TGTGCCAGCAGTTCGTCACTAGCGGGAGCGATCAATGAGCAGTTCTTC	CASSSSLAGAINEQFF
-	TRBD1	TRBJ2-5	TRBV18	TGTGCCAGCTCACCTGGGACAGAAGAGACCCAGTACTTC	CASSPGTEETQYF
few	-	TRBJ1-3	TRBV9	TGTGCCAGCAGCGTAGATGATACGTGGGGGCCGTCTGGAAACACCATATATTTT	CASSVDDTWGPSGNTIYF
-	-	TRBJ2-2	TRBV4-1	TGCGCCAGCAGCCAAGTAGCGGGCCCGTCATGGACAGGGACGAACACCGGGGAGCTGTTTTTT	CASSQVAGPSWTGTNTGELFF
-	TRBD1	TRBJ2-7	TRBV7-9	TGTGCCAGCAGCTTAGCGACCGGGACAGAGTTTTACGAGCAGTACTTC	CASSLATGTEFYEQYF
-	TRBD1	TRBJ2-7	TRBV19	TGTGCCAGTCGACAGGGTTTTAACTCCTACGAGCAGTACTTC	CASRQGFNSYEQYF
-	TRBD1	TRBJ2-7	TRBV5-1	TGCGCCAGCAGCTTGGCACGACAGGGCCTTTCCGAGCAGTACTTC	CASSLARQGLSEQYF
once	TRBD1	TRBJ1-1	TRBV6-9	TGTGCCAGCAGTTATTCCCGCCTTGGGACAGGCCCGAACACTGAAGCTTTCTTT	CASSYSRLGTGPNTEAFF
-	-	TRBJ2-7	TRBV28	TGTGCCAGCAGTAGAAAAACCAGCTCCTACGAGCAGTACTTC	CASSRKTSSYEQYF
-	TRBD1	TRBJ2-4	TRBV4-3	TGCGCCAGCAGCCAAGTGACAGGGCGCAAAAACATTCAGTACTTC	CASSQVTGRKNIQYF
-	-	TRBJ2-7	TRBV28	TGTGCCAGCAGTTTTGGTCAGGGGAACTACGAGCAGTACTTC	CASSFGQGNYEQYF
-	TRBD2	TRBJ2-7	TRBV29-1	TGCAGCGTTTCGGGGGGACGTAGCTACGAGCAGTACTTC	CSVSGGRSYEQYF
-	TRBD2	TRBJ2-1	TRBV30	TGTGCCTGGAGCGCGAGCGGGAGGGCAGGCTATGAGCAGTTCTTC	CAWSASGRAGYEQFF
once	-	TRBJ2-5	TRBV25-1	TGTGCCAGCAGTGCGGGGCAAGAGACCCAGTACTTC	CASSAGQETQYF
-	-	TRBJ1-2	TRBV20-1	TGCAGTGCTACAGGGTGGCAAGGCTACACCTTC	CSATGWQGYTF
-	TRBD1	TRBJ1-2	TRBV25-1	TGTGCCAGCAGTGGCGACAGGGGGCGCGATGGCTACACCTTC	CASSGDRGRDGYTF
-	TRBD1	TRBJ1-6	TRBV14	TGTGCCAGCAGCCAAGATGGGGACAGCTATAATTCACCCCTCCACTTT	CASSQDGDSYNSPLHF
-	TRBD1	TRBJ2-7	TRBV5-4	TGTGCCAGCTCCGAGGGCAGGGGGCACTACGAGCAGTACTTC	CASSEGRGHYEQYF
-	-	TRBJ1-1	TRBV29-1	TGCAGCGTTTACTTAAAACGACACGCCGAGATTATGAACACTGAAGCTTTCTTT	CSVYLKRHAEIMNTEAFF
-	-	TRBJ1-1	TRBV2	TGTGCCAGCAGTCCCAGACAGCGTGAAGCTTTCTTT	CASSPRQREAFF
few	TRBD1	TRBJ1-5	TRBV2	TGTGCCAGCAGTGAAGACAGGGGGCTTGATCAGCCCCAGCATTTT	CASSEDRGLDQPQHF
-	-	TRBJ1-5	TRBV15	TGTGCCACCAGCAGAGTCCGGGTCAATCAGCCCCAGCATTTT	CATSRVRVNQPQHF